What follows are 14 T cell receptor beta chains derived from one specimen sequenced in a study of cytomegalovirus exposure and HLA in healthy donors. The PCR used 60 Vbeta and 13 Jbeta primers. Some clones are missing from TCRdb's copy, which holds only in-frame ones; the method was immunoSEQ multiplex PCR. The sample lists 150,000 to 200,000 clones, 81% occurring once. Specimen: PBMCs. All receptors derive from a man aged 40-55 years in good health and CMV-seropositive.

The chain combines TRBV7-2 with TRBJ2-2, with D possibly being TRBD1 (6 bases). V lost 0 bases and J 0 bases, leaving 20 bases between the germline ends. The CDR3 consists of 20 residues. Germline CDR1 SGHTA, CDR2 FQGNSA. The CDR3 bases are TGTGCCAGCAGCTTAGCGGGTGGCGGCAGGGGTTACGCGAACACCGGGGAGCTGTTTTTT. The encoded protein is CASSLAGGGRGYANTGELFF.

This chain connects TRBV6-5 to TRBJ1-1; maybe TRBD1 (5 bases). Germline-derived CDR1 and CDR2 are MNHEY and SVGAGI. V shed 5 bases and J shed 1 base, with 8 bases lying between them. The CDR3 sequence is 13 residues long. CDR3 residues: CASSGGENTEAFF. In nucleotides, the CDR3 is TGTGCCAGCAGTGGGGGGGAGAACACTGAAGCTTTCTTT.

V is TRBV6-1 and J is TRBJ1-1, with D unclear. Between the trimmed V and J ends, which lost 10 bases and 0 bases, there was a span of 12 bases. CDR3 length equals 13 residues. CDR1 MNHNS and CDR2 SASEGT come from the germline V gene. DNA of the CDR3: TGTGCCACCGACCGCAGCGTGAACACTGAAGCTTTCTTT. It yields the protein CATDRSVNTEAFF.

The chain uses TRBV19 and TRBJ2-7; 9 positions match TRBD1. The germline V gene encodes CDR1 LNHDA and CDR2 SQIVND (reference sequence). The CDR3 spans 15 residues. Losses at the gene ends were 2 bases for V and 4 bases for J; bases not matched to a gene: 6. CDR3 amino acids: CASSITPGQGYEQYF. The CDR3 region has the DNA TGTGCCAGTAGTATAACTCCGGGACAGGGTTACGAGCAGTACTTC. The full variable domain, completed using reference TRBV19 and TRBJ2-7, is DGGITQSPKYLFRKEGQNVTLSCEQNLNHDAMYWYRQDPGQGLRLIYYSQIVNDFQKGDIAEGYSVSREKKESFPLTVTSAQKNPTAFYLCASSITPGQGYEQYFGPGTRLTVT.

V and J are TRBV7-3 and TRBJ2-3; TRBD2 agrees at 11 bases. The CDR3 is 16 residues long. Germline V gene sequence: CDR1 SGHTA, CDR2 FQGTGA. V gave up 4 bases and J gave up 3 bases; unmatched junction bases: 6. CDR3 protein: CASSSGLAGITDTQYF. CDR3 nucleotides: TGTGCCAGCAGCTCAGGACTAGCGGGCATTACAGATACGCAGTATTTT.

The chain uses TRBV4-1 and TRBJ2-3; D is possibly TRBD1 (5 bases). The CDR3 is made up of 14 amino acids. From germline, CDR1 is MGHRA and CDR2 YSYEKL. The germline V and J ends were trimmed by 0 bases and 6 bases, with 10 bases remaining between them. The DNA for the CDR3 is TGCGCCAGCAGCCAAGAGGGGCCAGTGGATACGCAGTATTTT. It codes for CASSQEGPVDTQYF.

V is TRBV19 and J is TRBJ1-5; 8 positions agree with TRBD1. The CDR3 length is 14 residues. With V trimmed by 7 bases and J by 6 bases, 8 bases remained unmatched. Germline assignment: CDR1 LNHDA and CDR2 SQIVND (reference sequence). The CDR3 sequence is CASTQTGGGQPQHF. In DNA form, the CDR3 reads TGTGCCAGTACCCAAACAGGGGGAGGTCAGCCCCAGCATTTT.

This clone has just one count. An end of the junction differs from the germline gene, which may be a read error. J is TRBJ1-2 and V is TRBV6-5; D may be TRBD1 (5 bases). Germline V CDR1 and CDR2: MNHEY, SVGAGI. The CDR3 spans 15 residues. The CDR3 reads CASSYQAGWHYGHTF. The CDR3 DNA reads TGTGCCAGCAGTTACCAAGCAGGGTGGCACTATGGCCACACCTTC.

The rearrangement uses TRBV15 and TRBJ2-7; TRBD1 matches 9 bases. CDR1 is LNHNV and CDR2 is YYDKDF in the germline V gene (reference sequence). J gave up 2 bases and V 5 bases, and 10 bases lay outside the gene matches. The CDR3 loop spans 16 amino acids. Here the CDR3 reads CATSVARDRVPYEQYF. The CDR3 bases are TGTGCCACCAGCGTCGCCCGGGACAGGGTTCCCTACGAGCAGTACTTC.

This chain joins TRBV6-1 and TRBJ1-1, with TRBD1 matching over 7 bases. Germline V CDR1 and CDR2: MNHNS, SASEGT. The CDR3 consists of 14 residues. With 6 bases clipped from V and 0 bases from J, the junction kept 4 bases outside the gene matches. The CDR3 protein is CASRGGQMNTEAFF. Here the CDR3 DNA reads TGTGCCAGCAGGGGGGGACAGATGAACACTGAAGCTTTCTTT.

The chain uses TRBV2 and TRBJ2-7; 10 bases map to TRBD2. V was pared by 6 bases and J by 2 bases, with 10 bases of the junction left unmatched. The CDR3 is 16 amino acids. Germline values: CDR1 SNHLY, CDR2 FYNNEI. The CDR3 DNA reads TGTGCCAGCAGCCCGACCGGGACTAGCGTAGCCTACGAGCAGTACTTC. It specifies CASSPTGTSVAYEQYF. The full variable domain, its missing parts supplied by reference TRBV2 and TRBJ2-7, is EPEVTQTPSHQVTQMGQEVILRCVPISNHLYFYWYRQILGQKVEFLVSFYNNEISEKSEIFDDQFSVERPDGSNFTLKIRSTKLEDSAMYFCASSPTGTSVAYEQYFGPGTRLTVT.

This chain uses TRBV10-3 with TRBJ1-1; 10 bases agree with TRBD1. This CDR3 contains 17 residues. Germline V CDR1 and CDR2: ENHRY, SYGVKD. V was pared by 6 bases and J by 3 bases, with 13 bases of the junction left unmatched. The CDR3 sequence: CAISPGQGRSIDTEAFF. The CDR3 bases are TGTGCCATCAGCCCGGGACAGGGGAGGTCCATAGACACTGAAGCTTTCTTT.

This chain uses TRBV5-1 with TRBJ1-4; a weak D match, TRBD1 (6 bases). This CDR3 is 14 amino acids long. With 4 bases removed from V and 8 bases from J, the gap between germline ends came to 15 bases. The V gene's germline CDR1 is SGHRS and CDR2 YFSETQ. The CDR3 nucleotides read TGCGCCAGCAGCGTACAGGGTGTTCAGGAAAAACTGTTTTTT. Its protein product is CASSVQGVQEKLFF.

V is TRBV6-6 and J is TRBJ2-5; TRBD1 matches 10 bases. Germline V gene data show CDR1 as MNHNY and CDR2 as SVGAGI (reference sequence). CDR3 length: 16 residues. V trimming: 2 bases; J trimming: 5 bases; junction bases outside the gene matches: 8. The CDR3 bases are TGTGCCAGCAGTTACATGACAGGGGGCGCTTCGGAGACCCAGTACTTC. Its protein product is CASSYMTGGASETQYF.